This is a list of T cell receptor beta chains from one sample in a study of cytomegalovirus exposure and HLA in healthy donors. Clones were read by immunoSEQ multiplex PCR, and TCRdb kept only the in-frame ones, dropping some. The sample includes about 140,000 clones, more than 60% seen only once; the top ten take about 1.7%. Sequencing was done on a sample of PBMCs. Receptors were obtained from a female donor in good health and CMV-seronegative. Each CDR3 is given with its conserved first and last residue. Each record gives: V gene, clone size, J gene, D gene, CDR3 DNA, CDR3 protein. The D gene is left open where the match is weak. Clone size is not always given. Where it is, it says once, few, many or a class for expanded clones.

TRBV7-9	few	TRBJ2-7	TRBD1	TGTGCCAGCAGCCCAAGACAGGGTGGCTACGAGCAGTACTTC	CASSPRQGGYEQYF
TRBV11-3	.	TRBJ2-3	.	TGTGCCAGCAGCTTAGTCGTGGGCACGCAGTATTTT	CASSLVVGTQYF
TRBV6-5	.	TRBJ1-4	TRBD1	TGTGCCAGCAGTTACACGGGACAGGGGGCAAAACTGTTTTTT	CASSYTGQGAKLFF
TRBV7-2	.	TRBJ1-1	.	TGTGCCAGCAGCTTAATGGGGGCACAGACCGATGAAGCTTTCTTT	CASSLMGAQTDEAFF
TRBV28	.	TRBJ1-1	TRBD1	TGTGCCAGCAGGGGGGGACAGGGAAACACTGAAGCTTTCTTT	CASRGGQGNTEAFF
TRBV7-9	.	TRBJ2-7	TRBD1	TGTGCCAGCAGCCTTAGACAGGGAGATAACGAGCAGTACTTC	CASSLRQGDNEQYF
TRBV28	.	TRBJ2-2	.	TGTGCCAGCAGTTTGAGGCCCACGAACACCGGGGAGCTGTTTTTT	CASSLRPTNTGELFF
TRBV10-3	.	TRBJ2-3	.	TGTGCCATCAACGCAGGCCTGGGTGGAACAGATACGCAGTATTTT	CAINAGLGGTDTQYF
TRBV5-1	.	TRBJ1-5	TRBD1	TGCGCCAGCAGCCCGACAGGGGAACCCAATCAGCCCCAGCATTTT	CASSPTGEPNQPQHF
TRBV7-8	.	TRBJ2-1	.	TGTGCCAGCAGCTTAATGAGGGGGGGCGGTGAGCAGTTCTTC	CASSLMRGGGEQFF
TRBV11-3	.	TRBJ2-5	.	TGTGCCAGCAGCTTAGATTTGGCGGAACAAGAGACCCAGTACTTC	CASSLDLAEQETQYF
TRBV29-1	.	TRBJ1-5	.	TGCAGCGTTGGGGGACACTCCAATCAGCCCCAGCATTTT	CSVGGHSNQPQHF
TRBV28	once	TRBJ2-7	.	TGTGCCAGCAGTTTATTTCGAACAGGGTACGAGCAGTACTTC	CASSLFRTGYEQYF
TRBV7-8	.	TRBJ1-2	.	TGTGCCAGCAGCTTAGAAAGGGGTTCTGGCTATGGCTACACCTTC	CASSLERGSGYGYTF
TRBV27	few	TRBJ1-1	.	TGTGCCAGCAGTTTGGGCAGGGTGAACACTGAAGCTTTCTTT	CASSLGRVNTEAFF
TRBV2	.	TRBJ2-5	.	TGTGCCAGCAGTGGTGGTCCCCAGGTGGAAGTTCAAGAGACCCAGTACTTC	CASSGGPQVEVQETQYF
TRBV10-3	few	TRBJ1-4	.	TGTGCCATCAGTGAGTCTGCGGGAACGGGTGAAAAACTGTTTTTT	CAISESAGTGEKLFF
TRBV18	.	TRBJ2-3	TRBD1	TGTGCCAGCTCACACGGACAGGGAATCACAGATACGCAGTATTTT	CASSHGQGITDTQYF
TRBV7-3	.	TRBJ2-3	TRBD1	TGTGCCAGCAGCTTTAACACAGGGGCAGATACGCAGTATTTT	CASSFNTGADTQYF
TRBV28	.	TRBJ2-3	.	TGTGCCAGCAGTTCTCCCTCCGGGGATTTCGGTAGCACAGATACGCAGTATTTT	CASSSPSGDFGSTDTQYF
TRBV5-1	.	TRBJ2-3	TRBD2	TGCGCCAGCAGCTCCGGACTAGCGGGGTACACAGATACGCAGTATTTT	CASSSGLAGYTDTQYF
TRBV19	few	TRBJ1-1	.	TGTGCCAGTAGCTATCCGGGGGGTGAAGCTTTCTTT	CASSYPGGEAFF
TRBV19	few	TRBJ1-4	.	TGTGCCAGCACTACCAACTCCTGGGCAGGGCAGGGTGAAAAACTGTTTTTT	CASTTNSWAGQGEKLFF
TRBV28	.	TRBJ1-5	.	TGTGCCAGCAGCTCCGGACAGCCTAGCAATCAGCCCCAGCATTTT	CASSSGQPSNQPQHF
TRBV7-8	once	TRBJ1-3	TRBD1	TGTGCCAGCAGCCCTGGGACAGGGGGTGGAAACACCATATATTTT	CASSPGTGGGNTIYF
TRBV7-6	once	TRBJ1-3	.	TGTGCCAGCAGCTTAGTAGCGTCGGGGAGTTCGAACACCATATATTTT	CASSLVASGSSNTIYF
TRBV10-3	.	TRBJ2-7	.	TGTGCCATCAAAGGGACACCTAACTACGAGCAGTACTTC	CAIKGTPNYEQYF
TRBV14	.	TRBJ1-1	.	TGTGCCAGCAGCAGCACGGGACAAGTGAACACTGAAGCTTTCTTT	CASSSTGQVNTEAFF
TRBV19	.	TRBJ2-2	TRBD2	TGTGCCAGTACCCTTAGCGGGGGGCGGGGCACCGGGGAGCTGTTTTTT	CASTLSGGRGTGELFF
TRBV5-4	.	TRBJ2-3	.	TGTGCCAGCAGCTTGGCCACTTCCTTCGGGACAGATACGCAGTATTTT	CASSLATSFGTDTQYF
TRBV30	few	TRBJ1-1	.	TGTGCCTGGAGTGTACGCTGGGAGACTGAAGCTTTCTTT	CAWSVRWETEAFF
TRBV27	few	TRBJ1-1	TRBD1	TGTGCCAGCAGTCACTACCCGGGACAGGCAGAAGCTTTCTTT	CASSHYPGQAEAFF
TRBV6-6	.	TRBJ2-5	.	TGTGCCAGCAGGGTAGCGTCCCTGAGGGAGACCCAGTACTTC	CASRVASLRETQYF
TRBV5-4	.	TRBJ2-5	.	TGTGCCAGCAGCTTTTTTTCCTTGCAAGAGACCCAGTACTTC	CASSFFSLQETQYF
TRBV30	.	TRBJ2-7	.	TGTGCCTACATGAGCGGAGGCCTGGGAGAGCAGTACTTC	CAYMSGGLGEQYF
TRBV7-9	.	TRBJ2-3	TRBD2	TGTGCCAGCAGTTTTGGTCTCCTAGCGGGTACATCCCATCCGGATACGCAGTATTTT	CASSFGLLAGTSHPDTQYF
TRBV7-8	once	TRBJ1-4	.	TGTGCCAGCAGCTTAGGGAGATTTAGAGAGCGGACTAATGAAAAACTGTTTTTT	CASSLGRFRERTNEKLFF
TRBV19	.	TRBJ2-2	TRBD1	TGTGCCAGTAGTACGGGACAGTATTACACCGGGGAGCTGTTTTTT	CASSTGQYYTGELFF
TRBV12-5	.	TRBJ1-2	TRBD1	TGTGCTAGTGGTTTGCCAAGACAGGGAACCTTC	CASGLPRQGTF
TRBV5-1	.	TRBJ2-7	.	TGCGCCAGCAGCTTGTCCCCAACGACAGGCTACTCCTACGAGCAGTACTTC	CASSLSPTTGYSYEQYF
TRBV6-6	few	TRBJ1-5	.	TGTGCCAGCAGAGCAGGCAACAATCAGCCCCAGCATTTT	CASRAGNNQPQHF
TRBV7-3	.	TRBJ2-2	TRBD1	TGTGCCAGCAGCCCCAGGACAGGGTTCGGGGAGCTGTTTTTT	CASSPRTGFGELFF
TRBV18	.	TRBJ1-1	TRBD1	TGTGCCAGCTCAGGACAGGGGAACACTGAAGCTTTCTTT	CASSGQGNTEAFF
TRBV5-4	.	TRBJ1-2	TRBD1	TGTGCCAGCAGCACCGGACAGGAGATCTATGGCTACACCTTC	CASSTGQEIYGYTF
TRBV18	.	TRBJ1-6	.	TGTGCCAGCTCACCAGTATCCGGGAATTCACCCCTCCACTTT	CASSPVSGNSPLHF
TRBV19	.	TRBJ2-1	TRBD1	TGTGCCAGTAATACGCCGGGACAGGGGAATGATGAGCAGTTCTTC	CASNTPGQGNDEQFF
TRBV21-1	few	TRBJ2-1	.	TGTGCCAGCAGCAAAGGGAACCGGCGGCCCCACAATGAGCAGTTCTTC	CASSKGNRRPHNEQFF
TRBV7-9	many	TRBJ2-1	.	TGTGCCAGCAGCTCAGACCAGCGGCGACCCGGAGGAAATGAGCAGTTCTTC	CASSSDQRRPGGNEQFF
TRBV9	.	TRBJ1-5	TRBD1	TGTGCCAGCAGCGTTCGGGACAGTAATCAGCCCCAGCATTTT	CASSVRDSNQPQHF
TRBV11-2	.	TRBJ1-1	.	TGTGCCAGCAGCTTAGATTCCGGGGAGGGGAACACTGAAGCTTTCTTT	CASSLDSGEGNTEAFF
TRBV6-5	.	TRBJ2-1	TRBD2	TGTGCCAGCAGTACGGGACTAGCGGGAGTACGAGAGCAGTTCTTC	CASSTGLAGVREQFF
TRBV11-2	many	TRBJ1-5	.	TGTGCCAGCAGCTTTTCAGGGGTCAATCAGCCCCAGCATTTT	CASSFSGVNQPQHF
TRBV9	.	TRBJ1-1	.	TGTGCCAGCAGCCCTGGGGGAGGGCAGAACACTGAAGCTTTCTTC	CASSPGGGQNTEAFF
TRBV18	.	TRBJ1-3	TRBD1	TGTGCCAGCTCAAGCGGGACAGGCTCTGGAAACACCATATATTTT	CASSSGTGSGNTIYF
TRBV19	.	TRBJ2-7	TRBD1	TGTGCCAGTAGTCATGCGCTGGGACAGGGGTTGTCCTACGAGCAGTACTTC	CASSHALGQGLSYEQYF
TRBV5-1	.	TRBJ2-7	TRBD1	TGCGCCAGCAGCTTGACTTCAGGGGGAACCAAGTACGAGCAGTACTTC	CASSLTSGGTKYEQYF
TRBV6-5	.	TRBJ2-7	.	TGTGCCAGCAGTTATGCGGGTAACGGGTACGAGCAGTACTTC	CASSYAGNGYEQYF